Listed below are T cell receptor beta chains from one sample, sequenced in a study of CD8 T cells in ankylosing spondylitis. TCRdb analysed the 5' RACE reads with MiXCR anew, one entry per CDR3 protein. The data contain more than 60,000 distinct CDR3 sequences, under 7.5% of them singletons. Sequencing was performed on synovial fluid, either unsorted or a sorted T cell fraction (not recorded which). Receptor source: a male donor with ankylosing spondylitis. CDR3s include the opening cysteine and the closing phenylalanine or tryptophan. The D gene is left open where the match is weak. Expanded clones get a size class; other rows say once, few or many, or leave the size out.

>14|few|TRBV12-5|TRBJ2-7|.
CASAPGTPSYEQYF
TGTGCTAGTGCCCCGGGAACCCCGTCCTACGAGCAGTACTTC
>15|many|TRBV5-4|TRBJ2-3|TRBD2
CASRPGTRSTDTQYF
TGTGCCAGCAGACCCGGGACTAGGAGCACAGATACGCAGTATTTT
>14|many|TRBV7-2|TRBJ2-7|TRBD1
CASSSGTGYYEQYF
TGTGCCAGCAGCTCCGGGACAGGGTACTACGAGCAGTACTTC
>12|.|TRBV20-1|TRBJ1-2|.
CSATNPKSGYTF
TGCAGTGCTACGAACCCGAAGTCTGGCTACACCTTC
>16|few|TRBV12-3/TRBV12-4|TRBJ2-3|TRBD1
CASSISWTGSTDTQYF
TGTGCCAGCAGTATCTCGTGGACAGGGAGCACAGATACGCAGTATTTT
>15|.|TRBV3-1|TRBJ2-7|.
CARAASGENPYEQYF
TGTGCCAGGGCGGCGTCGGGGGAAAATCCCTACGAGCAGTACTTC
>12|many|TRBV2|TRBJ2-5|.
CATSSLQETQYF
TGTGCCACCTCTAGCTTACAAGAGACCCAGTACTTC
>15|many|TRBV12-3/TRBV12-4|TRBJ2-3|TRBD2
CASSLGSGRGDTQYF
TGTGCCAGCAGTTTAGGTAGCGGGAGGGGGGATACGCAGTATTTT
>14|medium-sized|TRBV12-3/TRBV12-4|TRBJ2-1|.
CASSPPELTEKQFF
TGTGCCAGCAGTCCCCCGGAACTGACCGAGAAGCAGTTCTTC
>13|many|TRBV5-1|TRBJ1-5|.
CASSLVGNQPQHF
TGCGCCAGCAGCTTGGTCGGCAATCAGCCCCAGCATTTT
>19|many|TRBV20-1|TRBJ2-3|TRBD2
CSARDLTSGRGSTWDTQYF
TGCAGTGCTAGAGATTTAACTAGCGGGAGAGGGAGCACATGGGATACGCAGTATTTT
>17|many|TRBV11-3|TRBJ2-1|TRBD2
CASSSRTSGRAGNEQFF
TGTGCCAGCAGCTCCAGGACTAGCGGGAGGGCCGGGAATGAGCAGTTCTTC
>17|many|TRBV20-1|TRBJ2-3|TRBD2
CSARNIAGSASTDTQYF
TGCAGTGCTAGAAATATAGCGGGAAGCGCTAGCACAGATACGCAGTATTTT
>15|many|TRBV7-9|TRBJ1-2|.
CASSLAVGESYGYTF
TGTGCCAGCAGCTTAGCGGTCGGGGAAAGTTATGGCTACACCTTC
>12|many|TRBV29-1|TRBJ2-1|.
CSVEGRALRQFF
TGCAGCGTTGAAGGCAGGGCGCTGAGGCAGTTCTTC
>15|many|TRBV20-1|TRBJ2-1|TRBD2
CSATSGEGPDNEQFF
TGCAGTGCTACGTCGGGGGAGGGACCCGACAATGAGCAGTTCTTC
>16|many|TRBV28|TRBJ2-7|TRBD2
CASSSIRLAGTYEQYF
TGTGCCAGCAGTTCAATTCGACTAGCGGGAACCTACGAGCAGTACTTC
>15|few|TRBV3-1|TRBJ2-1|TRBD2
CASSRRGRADNEQFF
TGTGCCAGCAGCCGAAGAGGGAGGGCCGACAATGAGCAGTTCTTC
>15|few|TRBV11-3|TRBJ1-1|TRBD1
CASSLEGALSGGAFF
TGTGCCAGCAGCTTGGAGGGGGCGCTTTCGGGAGGAGCTTTCTTT
>14|few|TRBV9|TRBJ2-1|.
CASSVLQGRSEQFF
TGTGCCAGCAGCGTACTACAGGGGAGGAGTGAGCAGTTCTTC
>10|.|TRBV20-1|TRBJ1-1|.
CSARALSAFF
TGCAGTGCTAGGGCCCTGTCGGCTTTCTTT
>16|many|TRBV6-5|TRBJ2-2|.
CASSYSGTPRTGELFF
TGTGCCAGCAGTTACTCGGGGACCCCCCGAACCGGGGAGCTGTTTTTT